These T cell receptor beta chains were read from a single sample in a study of control samples from healthy donors and cancer patients. Using immunoSEQ multiplex PCR, the repertoire was profiled, and TCRdb retains in-frame clones only, with some absent. The sample yields over 100,000 clones, 80% to 90% seen once. The sample comprised blood. Source of these receptors: a woman aged 45 to 65 in good health. Both conserved end residues are part of each CDR3. Part of the rows lack a size; the others show once, few, many or a class for expanded clones.

size: few
V: TRBV29-1
length: 12
J: TRBJ2-5
CDR3: CSARPAGETQYF

size: .
V: TRBV4-1
length: 14
J: TRBJ2-7
CDR3: CASSLRTGPYEQYF

size: .
V: TRBV5-1
length: 12
J: TRBJ2-2
CDR3: CASSLLGVELFF

size: .
V: TRBV16
length: 15
J: TRBJ2-3
CDR3: CASSLRRLGTDTQYF

size: .
V: TRBV27
length: 15
J: TRBJ1-3
CDR3: CASSPGTGPGNTIYF

size: .
V: TRBV5-1
length: 13
J: TRBJ2-3
CDR3: CASSLGGADTQYF

size: .
V: TRBV7-6
length: 16
J: TRBJ1-6
CDR3: CASSLGRAGPTSPLHF

size: few
V: TRBV7-8
length: 17
J: TRBJ2-2
CDR3: CASSSPGREMWTGELFF

size: .
V: TRBV29-1
length: 13
J: TRBJ2-5
CDR3: CSVWTGALGAQYF

size: .
V: TRBV7-8
length: 16
J: TRBJ2-2
CDR3: CASSLGPEGSTGELFF

size: few
V: TRBV6-2/TRBV6-3
length: 14
J: TRBJ2-1
CDR3: CASNPDTPYNEQFF

size: .
V: TRBV24-1
length: 15
J: TRBJ2-3
CDR3: CATSDLAGPPDTQYF

size: .
V: TRBV6-4
length: 18
J: TRBJ2-6
CDR3: CASSRGGQESSGANVLTF

size: .
V: TRBV13
length: 12
J: TRBJ2-1
CDR3: CASKGAGNEQFF

size: .
V: TRBV9
length: 15
J: TRBJ1-5
CDR3: CASSAGQGDNQPQHF

size: .
V: TRBV29-1
length: 13
J: TRBJ2-1
CDR3: CSVAGTSGGYKFF

size: .
V: TRBV5-6
length: 16
J: TRBJ2-3
CDR3: CASSLRGLARTDTQYF

size: .
V: TRBV11-2
length: 15
J: TRBJ1-5
CDR3: CASSPTGQINQPQHF

size: once
V: TRBV9
length: 16
J: TRBJ1-2
CDR3: CASSASTEMMLNGYTF

size: .
V: TRBV11-3
length: 15
J: TRBJ2-5
CDR3: CASSLTGREQETQYF

size: .
V: TRBV24-1
length: 18
J: TRBJ2-3
CDR3: CATSDLPGRGSGTDTQYF

size: .
V: TRBV5-1
length: 18
J: TRBJ2-3
CDR3: CASSIRGAAWARTDTQYF

size: .
V: TRBV4-1
length: 17
J: TRBJ2-3
CDR3: CASSLPAGGGAPDTQYF

size: .
V: TRBV13
length: 17
J: TRBJ2-5
CDR3: CASSSGYDSGDTGTQYF

size: .
V: TRBV25-1
length: 16
J: TRBJ1-2
CDR3: CASSDSEQGWKYGYTF

size: .
V: TRBV20-1
length: 9
J: TRBJ1-1
CDR3: CSASFEAFF

size: .
V: TRBV7-2
length: 15
J: TRBJ1-6
CDR3: CASSPEGVGGTPLHF

size: .
V: TRBV7-9
length: 13
J: TRBJ1-2
CDR3: CASSLEISIGYTF

size: .
V: TRBV5-1
length: 14
J: TRBJ2-7
CDR3: CASSYDRASYEQYF

size: .
V: TRBV9
length: 16
J: TRBJ1-1
CDR3: CASSQLREDSNTEAFF

size: once
V: TRBV27
length: 15
J: TRBJ2-1
CDR3: CASSLTFIFYNEQFF

size: .
V: TRBV6-2/TRBV6-3
length: 14
J: TRBJ1-5
CDR3: CASSYRGAVQPQHF

size: .
V: TRBV11-2
length: 17
J: TRBJ2-3
CDR3: CASSLDSTGGPPDTQYF

size: .
V: TRBV7-8
length: 12
J: TRBJ1-2
CDR3: CASSLGTIGYTF

size: .
V: TRBV13
length: 15
J: TRBJ1-1
CDR3: CASSLSQGVNTEAFF

size: once
V: TRBV6-2/TRBV6-3
length: 15
J: TRBJ2-3
CDR3: CASSSGGAGEDTQYF

size: .
V: TRBV13
length: 15
J: TRBJ2-2
CDR3: CASSPPGLNTGELFF

size: once
V: TRBV29-1
length: 14
J: TRBJ1-1
CDR3: CSVGQSLTPTEAFF

size: few
V: TRBV7-3
length: 17
J: TRBJ2-5
CDR3: CASSLASGGANQETQYF

size: .
V: TRBV24-1
length: 18
J: TRBJ2-1
CDR3: CATSDKYSRDRVYNEQFF